This T cell receptor beta chain was retrieved from a study of Ad26.COV2.S vaccination and SARS-CoV-2 variants. For the study at large: Intramuscular Ad26.COV2.S doses were given once or twice, 56 days apart.

The treatment was: 15 to 20 received Ad26.COV2.S at low or high dose, single or two shots; roughly five received placebo; per-sample allocation not given. Specimen acquisition occurred on day 63 following the initial vaccine or placebo injection. J gave up 6 bases and V 2 bases, and 12 bases lay outside the gene matches. CDR3 length: 17 residues. Germline V gene sequence: CDR1 KGHSH, CDR2 LQKENI. A word on this clone: What it recognizes is unknown.

The data were produced by immunoSEQ multiplex PCR, yet TCRdb's version contains in-frame clones alone and is incomplete. Of roughly 350,000 clones in the sample, about 88% were seen once. General observations from the study: Breadth of non-spike TCRs did not differ between vaccinees and placebo recipients.

The sample was peripheral blood, taken in a trial of Ad26.COV2.S vaccine versus placebo. This receptor was identified in a person aged 18-65 years who received the Ad26.COV2.S COVID-19 vaccine or a placebo. The genes are TRBV18 and TRBJ2-1; 8 bases agree with TRBD2. The CDR3 DNA reads as TGTGCCAGCTCACCAATCCGGAAACGGGAGGGCCTCAATGAGCAGTTCTTC. Translating gives CASSPIRKREGLNEQFF.